A single T cell receptor (beta chain) is shown here with its context. The CDR3 sequence is 15 residues long. Per germline, CDR1 ENHRY and CDR2 SYGVKD. Trimming cost V 3 bases and J 4 bases; bases outside gene matches: 3. This record belongs to a study of T cell changes during pregnancy in multiple sclerosis. The repertoire was sequenced with immunoSEQ multiplex PCR; TCRdb's copy has only in-frame clones and lacks some. The repertoire holds about 68,000 clones, with around nine tenths as singletons. The sample was peripheral blood, taken after pregnancy. The chain carries TRBV10-3 and TRBJ2-2; 9 bases agree with TRBD2. This TCR came from a female donor in good health, enrolled as a control in a pregnancy study. The CDR3 spells CAISDLTSGTGELFF. DNA of the CDR3: TGTGCCATCAGTGATCTGACTAGCGGCACCGGGGAGCTGTTTTTT.